These T cell receptor beta chains were read from a single sample in a study of cytotoxic CD8 clonotypes in ibrutinib-treated CLL. This table comes from immunoSEQ multiplex PCR, and its TCRdb copy is limited to in-frame clones, with some not included. This table has 130,000 or so clones, 79% appearing once. The sample consisted of PBMCs, taken after 12 months of ibrutinib treatment. Receptor source: a human donor with chronic lymphocytic leukemia. CDR3s leave out the opening cysteine and the closing phenylalanine or tryptophan. Not every row has a clone size; where given, it reads once, few, many or a size class.

clone size	V gene	CDR3 protein
.	TRBV7-3	ASSLDRNQPQH
few	TRBV28	ASSLLVNSVNQPQH
once	TRBV7-9	ASRHPAAGDSYNEQF
.	TRBV13	ASSLEELGQGSGNTIY
.	TRBV6-5	ASNSHRSEKLF
.	TRBV5-6	ASSGPGQYYEQY
.	TRBV4-3	ASSQESRKLDTQY
.	TRBV4-3	ASSQDSISGAYEQY
few	TRBV27	ASSPRTGGDQPQH
.	TRBV27	ASSLSQGADTQY
once	TRBV2	ASKKRLGTSYEQY
few	TRBV18	ASSPPSRSKETQY
.	TRBV18	ASSPPGSGPGANVLT
few	TRBV27	ASSLGQGGYYGYT
once	TRBV6-1	ASSERPLLRETLGEQY
.	TRBV7-6	ASSPAWGTSVYNEQF
few	TRBV4-3	ASSQDGTARGEKLF
.	TRBV23-1	ASSQFQGQGHYNEQF
.	TRBV28	ASSPQGWETQY
.	TRBV2	ASSEDQGYEQY
few	TRBV23-1	ASSQSRMKETEAF
few	TRBV18	ASSPSLGNLNTEAF
.	TRBV7-9	ASSPSTGDTEAF
.	TRBV2	ASSRLSNEKLF
.	TRBV6-5	ASSYIPQVVYNEQF
.	TRBV6-1	ASSEQIRQPQH
.	TRBV27	ASSSKVLSWTSGRIGSYEQY